The next 2 T cell receptor beta chains were all read from a single sample in a study of molecular identifiers for immune sequencing clone quantification. One entry per CDR3 protein results from TCRdb running MiXCR on the PCR reads. Of approximately 500,000 distinct CDR3 sequences in the sample, 20% to 25% were seen once. The specimen was naive CD8+ T cells from blood, with Jurkat cell RNA spiked in. Subset defined: FACS-sorted CD8+CD4-CCR7+CD45RA+ naive T cells. The source of these receptors is a human donor in good health. Some libraries in this study had Jurkat cell RNA spiked in.

The chain links TRBV11-2 to TRBJ1-2; the D gene is possibly TRBD1 (5 bases). The germline CDR1 and CDR2 sequences are SGHAT and FQNNGV. The CDR3 contains 13 residues. Trimming took 3 bases from V and 6 from J, leaving 11 bases between them. CDR3 nucleotides: TGTGCCAGCAGCTTGACAGCGAAGAATGGCTACACCTTC. This translates into CASSLTAKNGYTF.

V and J are TRBV7-9 and TRBJ2-5, with 10 positions matching TRBD1. This CDR3 spans 16 amino acids. V trimming: 5 bases; J trimming: 1 base; junction bases outside the gene matches: 7. Germline-derived CDR1 and CDR2 are SEHNR and FQNEAQ (reference sequence). The CDR3 DNA reads as TGTGCCAGCAGCCATCCCGGGACAGGGGCCCAAGAGACCCAGTACTTC. It encodes CASSHPGTGAQETQYF.